This TCR beta chain is drawn from a study of spatial heterogeneity in lung cancer. Sample time point: sample taken at primary tumor resection. This clonotype was seen repeatedly, ten times or more. V lost 2 bases and J 0 bases, leaving 5 bases between the germline ends. CDR3 length: 14 amino acids. Germline V gene sequence: CDR1 MNHEY, CDR2 SVGEGT. TCRdb itself ran the 5' RACE reads through MiXCR, one entry per CDR3 protein. The data contain just over 75,000 distinct CDR3 sequences, around 7.8% of them singletons. The sample consisted of PBMCs, taken at surgery. The receptor was derived from a male donor with early-stage non-small cell lung cancer. The chain is built from TRBV6-2 or TRBV6-3 and TRBJ1-3, with D hard to call. CDR3 nucleotides: TGTGCCAGCAGTTACACGGCCTCTGGAAACACCATATATTTT. This sequence encodes CASSYTASGNTIYF.